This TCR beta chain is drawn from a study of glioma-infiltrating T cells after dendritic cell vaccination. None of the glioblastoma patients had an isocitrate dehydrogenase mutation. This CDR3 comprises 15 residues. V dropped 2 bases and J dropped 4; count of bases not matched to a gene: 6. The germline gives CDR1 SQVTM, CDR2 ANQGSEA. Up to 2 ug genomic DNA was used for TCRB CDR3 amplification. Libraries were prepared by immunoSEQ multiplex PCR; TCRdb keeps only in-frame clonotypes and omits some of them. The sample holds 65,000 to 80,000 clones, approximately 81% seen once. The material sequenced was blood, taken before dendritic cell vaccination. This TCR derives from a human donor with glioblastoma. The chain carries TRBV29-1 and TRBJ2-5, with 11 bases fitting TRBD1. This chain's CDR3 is CSVEPGTGGPETQYF. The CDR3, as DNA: TGCAGCGTTGAACCAGGGACAGGGGGGCCAGAGACCCAGTACTTC.